One sample yielded the 31 T cell receptor beta chains listed below, sequenced in a study of blood T cells in healthy people across ages. With a J-beta primer mix and a sample-barcoded 5' primer, a second PCR ran roughly 6 to 12 cycles. TCRdb re-derived calls from the 5' RACE reads in MiXCR, one entry per CDR3 protein. The profile shows 920,000 or so distinct CDR3 sequences, over 35% of them singletons. The sample was blood. The origin of the receptors is a woman aged 55-70 years in good health.

This sequence joins TRBV9 and TRBJ2-3, with D possibly matching TRBD2 (5 bases). CDR3 length: 17 residues. Trimming pared 0 bases from V and 0 bases from J, leaving 14 bases between. Germline CDR1 SGDLS, CDR2 YYNGEE. The DNA of the CDR3 is TGTGCCAGCAGCGTAGCTCCCCGGGGAGCGAGCACAGATACGCAGTATTTT. Amino acid sequence: CASSVAPRGASTDTQYF.

The CDR3 loop is CASSQLGGSADGYTF. In DNA, the CDR3 is TGCGCCAGCAGCCAGCTTGGGGGGTCAGCGGATGGCTACACCTTC. The rearrangement links TRBV5-1 to TRBJ1-2; possible D gene TRBD1, 5 bases. CDR3 length: 15 residues. Germline V lookup: CDR1 SGHRS, CDR2 YFSETQ. V was shortened by 4 bases and J by 6 bases, with 19 bases between the two germline ends.

The rearrangement uses TRBV7-7 and TRBJ2-1; either TRBD1 or TRBD2 may supply D (5 bases each). This CDR3 contains 13 residues. From germline, CDR1 is SSHAT and CDR2 FNYEAQ (reference sequence). V gave up 6 bases and J gave up 5 bases, with 11 bases separating them. The CDR3 bases are TGTGCCAGCAGAAAACTAGGGGACAATGAGCAGTTCTTC. Its translation is CASRKLGDNEQFF.

The V and J genes are TRBV5-1 and TRBJ2-2; D remains unclear. Trimming took off 10 bases at V and 6 bases at J, with 10 bases between the two ends. Germline values: CDR1 SGHRS, CDR2 YFSETQ. This CDR3 is 11 amino acids long. CDR3 region: CACLVAGELFF. The CDR3 DNA reads as TGCGCCTGCTTGGTTGCCGGGGAGCTGTTTTTT.

The V call is TRBV6-1, the J call TRBJ2-2; 9 bases line up with TRBD2. J was trimmed by 3 bases and V by 7 bases; bases with no gene match: 9. Germline V gives CDR1 MNHNS, CDR2 SASEGT. There are 16 residues in the CDR3. Written as DNA, the CDR3 is TGTGCCAGCACAGGTAGCGGGAGTGTCGACACCGGGGAGCTGTTTTTT. Amino acid sequence: CASTGSGSVDTGELFF.

As to this clonotype: An end of the junction does not agree with germline; a read error may underlie this. V gene TRBV4-2 combines with J gene TRBJ2-3; TRBD1 is a possible D gene (6 bases). The CDR3 covers 21 residues. The germline V gene has CDR1 LGHNA and CDR2 YNFKEQ. The DNA of the CDR3 is TGTGTCAGCAGCCAAGACTACTCGCCAGGGGTAAAAGGGATTAGCACAGATACGCAGTATTTT. Protein: CVSSQDYSPGVKGISTDTQYF.

This CDR3 reads CASSFGVREWKNIQYF. CDR3 nucleotide sequence: TGTGCCAGCAGTTTTGGGGTGCGGGAGTGGAAAAACATTCAGTACTTC. The chain employs TRBV12-3 or TRBV12-4 and TRBJ2-5, with 7 bases lining up with TRBD2. The DNA end is a closer match to TRBJ2-4, so the J assignment may be wrong. The CDR3 is made up of 16 amino acids.

The V and J genes are TRBV12-3 or TRBV12-4 and TRBJ2-7; D ambiguous. V was trimmed by 2 bases and J by 3 bases, leaving 8 bases between them. CDR3 size: 13 residues. The CDR3: CASSLWPNYEQYF. CDR3 bases: TGTGCCAGCAGTTTATGGCCGAACTACGAGCAGTACTTC.

This CDR3 reads CASSPPGLAGRYNEQFF. In nucleotides, the CDR3 is TGTGCCAGCAGCCCGCCGGGACTAGCGGGGAGATACAATGAGCAGTTCTTC. The chain has TRBV7-9 and TRBJ2-1, with 13 positions matching TRBD2. This CDR3 contains 17 residues. CDR1 and CDR2 (germline): SEHNR, FQNEAQ (reference sequence). V gave up 5 bases and J gave up 4 bases; unmatched junction bases: 8.

This chain links TRBV14 with TRBJ2-1; D uncertain. The CDR3 totals 15 residues. Per germline, CDR1 SGHDN and CDR2 FVKESK. V shed 0 bases and J shed 8 bases, with 14 bases lying between them. The CDR3 protein is CASSQDIRIVHEQFF. The CDR3 DNA reads TGTGCCAGCAGCCAAGATATAAGAATCGTACATGAGCAGTTCTTC.

This chain uses TRBV20-1 with TRBJ2-7, with D possibly matching TRBD2 (6 bases). This CDR3 is built from 13 residues. Trimming removed 3 bases from V and 3 bases from J, with 12 bases in between. CDR1 and CDR2 from the germline V gene are DFQATT and SNEGSKA (reference sequence). The CDR3 region is CSARGRGNYEQYF. The CDR3 bases are TGCAGTGCTAGGGGCCGCGGGAACTACGAGCAGTACTTC.

The V and J genes are TRBV20-1 and TRBJ1-2, with a possible D match to TRBD1 (5 bases). Germline CDR1 DFQATT, CDR2 SNEGSKA (reference sequence). V was shortened by 4 bases and J by 7 bases, with 7 bases between the two germline ends. The CDR3 runs to 10 residues. The DNA of the CDR3 is TGCAGTGCTAAGGGACCTGGCTACACCTTC. Translating it yields CSAKGPGYTF.

The chain employs TRBV7-9 and TRBJ2-5; a possible D gene is TRBD1 (5 bases). This CDR3 has 14 amino acids. The germline gives CDR1 SEHNR, CDR2 FQNEAQ (reference sequence). Deletions cut 1 base from V and 0 bases from J, with 6 bases between. The CDR3 nucleotides read TGTGCCAGCAGCTTAGTAGGGGACCAAGAGACCCAGTACTTC. Translation gives CASSLVGDQETQYF.

This clonotype was found a few times. This chain uses TRBV7-8 with TRBJ2-7; 13 bases match TRBD2. Germline V gene lookup returns CDR1 SGHVS and CDR2 FQNEAQ. This CDR3 comprises 18 residues. V dropped 1 base and J dropped 2; count of bases not matched to a gene: 8. The CDR3, as DNA: TGTGCCAGCAGCTTAGGGACTAGCGGGAGCAGAACTACCTACGAGCAGTACTTC. Translated, it gives CASSLGTSGSRTTYEQYF.

V gene TRBV27 combines with J gene TRBJ2-5; TRBD1 matches 7 bases. Germline-derived CDR1 and CDR2 are MNHEY and SMNVEV (reference sequence). The CDR3 covers 16 residues. After removal of 5 bases from V and 5 bases from J, the junction contained 14 bases not matched to a gene. Written as DNA, the CDR3 is TGTGCCAGCAGTCGCCGGGACAGTTCCAGGGTGGAGACCCAGTACTTC. Encoded protein: CASSRRDSSRVETQYF.

The rearrangement uses TRBV18 and TRBJ2-3; 9 bases line up with TRBD1. From germline, CDR1 is KGHSH and CDR2 LQKENI. The trim removed 0 bases at V and 4 bases at J, leaving 8 bases unmatched. The CDR3 is made up of 17 amino acids. The CDR3 nucleotides are TGTGCCAGCTCACCACCTTCCGGGACAGGGACGTCAGATACGCAGTATTTT. Its protein product is CASSPPSGTGTSDTQYF.

The CDR3 region has the DNA TGTGCCAGCAGCAACATTCCGGGACTAGGTTCCCACGAGCAGTACTTC. Protein product: CASSNIPGLGSHEQYF. The chain combines TRBV12-3 or TRBV12-4 with TRBJ2-7; 8 nucleotides line up with TRBD2. The CDR3 consists of 16 residues. The V gene end was trimmed by 6 bases and the J gene end by 5 bases; junction bases not matched to a gene: 15.

V gene TRBV19 combines with J gene TRBJ2-7; D is tentatively TRBD1 or TRBD2 (5 bases each). CDR1 and CDR2 from the germline V gene are LNHDA and SQIVND (reference sequence). V lost 7 bases to trimming and J lost 2 bases, with 12 bases between them. The CDR3 runs 13 residues. The CDR3 protein is CASNLGTPYEQYF. The CDR3 DNA is TGTGCCAGTAACCTCGGGACGCCCTACGAGCAGTACTTC.

The chain is built from TRBV5-4 and TRBJ2-3; 9 bases are a match to TRBD1. V shed 4 bases, J shed 1 base, and the junction held 10 bases outside the gene matches. The CDR3 runs 17 residues. CDR1 is SGHNT, CDR2 YYREEE, per germline (reference sequence). The CDR3 spells CASSTYRGRRGTDTQYF. DNA for the CDR3: TGTGCCAGCAGCACCTACAGGGGGCGAAGGGGCACAGATACGCAGTATTTT.

This clonotype has a single count. The rearrangement links TRBV29-1 to TRBJ1-1; no clear D gene. V lost 3 bases to trimming and J lost 4 bases, with 12 bases between them. This CDR3 is built from 13 residues. Germline V gene sequence: CDR1 SQVTM, CDR2 ANQGSEA. The CDR3 here is CSVDLDVATEAFF. For the CDR3, the DNA is TGCAGCGTTGATCTCGACGTGGCCACTGAAGCTTTCTTT.

The gene calls are TRBV7-3 and TRBJ2-3; no clear D. The V end lost 1 base, the J end lost 2 bases, and 7 bases lay between the germline ends. The germline CDR1 and CDR2 sequences are SGHTA and FQGTGA. There are 14 residues in the CDR3. The CDR3 sequence is CASSLNFLTDTQYF. The DNA of the CDR3 is TGTGCCAGCAGCTTAAATTTCCTCACAGATACGCAGTATTTT.

The rearrangement uses TRBV25-1 and TRBJ2-1; no firm D call. Germline CDR1 reads MGHDK; CDR2 reads SYGVNS. The V and J ends lost 3 bases and 6 bases respectively, with 12 bases between them. This CDR3 contains 14 residues. The CDR3 region is CASSDGRNLNEQFF. The CDR3 region has the DNA TGTGCCAGCAGTGATGGCAGGAACCTCAATGAGCAGTTCTTC.

CDR3 nucleotide sequence: TGTGCCAGCAGCTCAGGGGAGACAAGCTTTCAAGAGACCCAGTACTTC. This translates into CASSSGETSFQETQYF. The J gene is TRBJ2-5, the V gene TRBV7-8; D is possibly TRBD1 (6 bases). The CDR3 is 16 residues long. CDR1 and CDR2 from the germline V gene are SGHVS and FQNEAQ. Trimming left V 4 bases short and J 2 bases short, with 17 bases between.

The CDR3, as DNA: TGTGCCAGCAGTTTAGCGGAGGGGACAGGGAACACCGGGGAGCTGTTTTTT. Protein sequence: CASSLAEGTGNTGELFF. This sequence joins TRBV12-3 or TRBV12-4 and TRBJ2-2, with 8 nucleotides matching TRBD1. V was clipped by 0 bases and J by 1 base; unmatched bases: 4. CDR3 length: 17 amino acids.

This clonotype has only one observation. The V and J genes are TRBV11-2 and TRBJ2-5; D might be TRBD1 (5 bases). The CDR3 extends over 16 amino acids. Germline V CDR1 and CDR2: SGHAT, FQNNGV. Trimming pared 4 bases from V and 1 base from J, leaving 16 bases between. The CDR3 bases are TGTGCCAGCAGCTCGAGCGACAGCACCCTCCAAGAGACCCAGTACTTC. Protein sequence: CASSSSDSTLQETQYF.

The chain links TRBV20-1 to TRBJ2-1, with TRBD2 matching 7 bases. This CDR3 is built from 14 residues. Per the germline V gene, CDR1 is DFQATT and CDR2 is SNEGSKA (reference sequence). Trimming took 3 bases from V and 3 from J; bases not matched to a gene: 5. The chain's CDR3 is CSASKAGNYNEQFF. CDR3 nucleotides: TGCAGTGCTAGTAAAGCGGGGAACTACAATGAGCAGTTCTTC.

This clonotype showed up just a few times. The chain has TRBV6-2 or TRBV6-3 and TRBJ1-6, with D possibly being TRBD1 (5 bases). V gave up 7 bases and J gave up 0 bases, with 22 bases separating them. This CDR3 comprises 19 residues. In germline, CDR1 is MNHEY, CDR2 SVGEGT. CDR3 nucleotides: TGTGCCAGCACCCACCGAGGGGTAATGACGCGCTCCTATAATTCACCCCTCCACTTT. This translates into CASTHRGVMTRSYNSPLHF.

In regard to this clonotype: A junction end diverges from the germline sequence, so it may reflect a read error. The chain employs TRBV25-1 and TRBJ1-2; TRBD1 is a possible D gene (6 bases). Germline CDR1 MGHDK, CDR2 SYGVNS. The CDR3 totals 13 residues. In DNA form, the CDR3 reads TGTGCCGGCAGTCACGCAGGGGTAGATGGCTACACCTTC. Its translation is CAGSHAGVDGYTF.

Only a few counts were recorded for this clonotype. Germline is not matched at one junction end, which may reflect a read error. The chain links TRBV27 to TRBJ1-5; D call uncertain. The germline V gene has CDR1 MNHEY and CDR2 SMNVEV (reference sequence). The CDR3 sequence is 16 residues long. This CDR3 is CATSWEWPGSNQPQHF. The CDR3 DNA follows: TGTGCCACCAGTTGGGAATGGCCAGGAAGTAATCAGCCCCAGCATTTT.

V and J are TRBV10-3 and TRBJ2-1; 10 bases agree with TRBD2. V trimming: 10 bases; J trimming: 4 bases; junction bases outside the gene matches: 13. Germline loops: CDR1 ENHRY, CDR2 SYGVKD. CDR3 length equals 16 residues. CDR3 amino acids: CATKNTLAGEYNEQFF. CDR3 in DNA: TGTGCCACAAAAAACACGCTAGCGGGAGAGTACAATGAGCAGTTCTTC.

V gene TRBV7-9 combines with J gene TRBJ1-1; tentative D call: TRBD1 (5 bases). Trimming took 3 bases from V and 2 from J, leaving 13 bases between them. Germline V gene lookup returns CDR1 SEHNR and CDR2 FQNEAQ (reference sequence). This CDR3 is built from 15 residues. The CDR3 sequence is CASSLGWDGNTEAFF. The CDR3, as DNA: TGTGCCAGCAGCTTGGGATGGGACGGTAACACTGAAGCTTTCTTT.